This paragraph covers one TCR beta chain sequence. Its cognate antigen is unknown. As to time point: after neoadjuvant nivolumab, at surgical resection. The data were produced by immunoSEQ multiplex PCR, yet TCRdb's version contains in-frame clones alone and is incomplete. The table shows roughly 14,000 clones, with 70% to 80% occurring only once. The CDR3 covers 15 residues. The V gene end was trimmed by 0 bases and the J gene end by 6 bases; junction bases not matched to a gene: 6. Looked up from germline, CDR1 is SGHRS and CDR2 is YFSETQ. The data were obtained in a study of neoadjuvant anti-PD-1 for oral cavity cancer. Background on the study: Most patients had three to four biweekly doses of 3 mg/kg nivolumab before resection. Patients without progression received a fourth nivolumab dose around day 43, then surgical resection on days 50-56. Broader study findings: Pretreatment Treg/Th17 ratio correlated inversely with post-treatment tumor clonality. Post-nivolumab, blood T cell clonality was significantly elevated in non-responders.

This TCR was sampled from a person aged 35-79 years with oral cavity squamous cell carcinoma. This specimen consisted of PBMCs, obtained after nivolumab (anti-PD-1) treatment. The chain links TRBV5-1 to TRBJ2-1, with 7 bases aligning to TRBD2. The CDR3 loop reads CASSLETSPLNEQFF. The CDR3 nucleotides are TGCGCCAGCAGCTTGGAGACTAGCCCACTCAATGAGCAGTTCTTC. The whole variable domain, remainder taken from reference TRBV5-1 and TRBJ2-1, is KAGVTQTPRYLIKTRGQQVTLSCSPISGHRSVSWYQQTPGQGLQFLFEYFSETQRNKGNFPGRFSGRQFSNSRSEMNVSTLELGDSALYLCASSLETSPLNEQFFGPGTRLTVL.